The 28 T cell receptor beta chains given below trace back to one sample, sequenced in a study of T cell responses to AZD1222 COVID-19 vaccine. Produced via immunoSEQ multiplex PCR; TCRdb's table is partial and in-frame only. The profile shows more than 90,000 clones, around nine tenths of them singletons. The sample in question was peripheral blood, obtained 28 days after the second AZD1222 dose. The receptors shown here come from an adult who received the AZD1222 COVID-19 vaccine.

V and J are TRBV7-2 and TRBJ1-2, with 11 bases that match TRBD1. The CDR3 runs 15 residues. After removal of 0 bases from V and 7 bases from J, the junction contained 4 bases not matched to a gene. Germline loops: CDR1 SGHTA, CDR2 FQGNSA. The CDR3 DNA follows: TGTGCCAGCAGCTTAGCCGGACAGGGGGCAATTGGCTACACCTTC. Translation gives CASSLAGQGAIGYTF.

The chain carries TRBV2 and TRBJ2-1; 9 bases are shared with TRBD2. With 4 bases clipped from V and 5 bases from J, the junction kept 3 bases outside the gene matches. The germline V gene has CDR1 SNHLY and CDR2 FYNNEI. This CDR3 is built from 14 residues. The CDR3 loop is CASSVAGANNEQFF. CDR3 nucleotide sequence: TGTGCCAGCAGTGTAGCGGGAGCGAACAATGAGCAGTTCTTC.

V is TRBV2 and J is TRBJ2-2; a weak D match, TRBD2 (5 bases). This CDR3 is built from 13 residues. Trimming shortened V by 9 bases and J by 0 bases, and 8 bases separated the two germline ends. The germline V gene encodes CDR1 SNHLY and CDR2 FYNNEI. CDR3 sequence: CARRASNTGELFF. CDR3 nucleotides: TGTGCCAGGCGGGCATCGAACACCGGGGAGCTGTTTTTT.

This chain connects TRBV2 to TRBJ1-4, with a weak D call TRBD1 (5 bases). Trimming removed 6 bases from V and 8 bases from J, with 13 bases in between. This CDR3 comprises 13 residues. Germline V gene lookup returns CDR1 SNHLY and CDR2 FYNNEI. The CDR3, as DNA: TGTGCCAGCAGGGAGGGGATAGTCGAAAAACTGTTTTTT. It codes for CASREGIVEKLFF.

The chain links TRBV6-5 to TRBJ2-2; 7 bases match TRBD1. CDR1 MNHEY and CDR2 SVGAGI come from the germline V gene. V shed 6 bases, J shed 4 bases, and the junction held 8 bases outside the gene matches. There are 15 residues in the CDR3. CDR3 region: CASSSGTVGTGELFF. The CDR3 coding sequence is TGTGCCAGCAGCTCCGGGACAGTTGGCACCGGGGAGCTGTTTTTT.

This chain connects TRBV12-5 to TRBJ2-2; D unresolved. V lost 1 base and J 6 bases, leaving 3 bases between the germline ends. Germline CDR1 is LGHNT and CDR2 is FRNRAP. The CDR3 sequence is 12 residues long. CDR3 DNA sequence: TGTGCTAGTGGTTTGGACGCCGGGGAGCTGTTTTTT. Encoded protein: CASGLDAGELFF.

The chain employs TRBV7-2 and TRBJ2-7; TRBD1 agrees at 7 bases. The junction had 8 bases not matched to a gene; V was cut back by 5 bases and J by 1 base. Germline loops: CDR1 SGHTA, CDR2 FQGNSA. The CDR3 sequence is 15 residues long. CDR3: CASSPAGTASYEQYF. In DNA, the CDR3 is TGTGCCAGCAGCCCCGCCGGGACAGCATCCTACGAGCAGTACTTC.

V usage is TRBV2 and J usage is TRBJ1-4; D remains unclear. The CDR3 has 15 residues. Trimming took off 6 bases at V and 6 bases at J, with 17 bases between the two ends. In germline, CDR1 is SNHLY, CDR2 FYNNEI. DNA of the CDR3: TGTGCCAGCAGCTTCCGTTCGGCGGGAGATGAAAAACTGTTTTTT. It is translated as CASSFRSAGDEKLFF.

The sample holds one count of this clone. The chain employs TRBV28 and TRBJ1-3; D not certain. CDR3 length: 15 residues. The germline gives CDR1 MDHEN, CDR2 SYDVKM. Between the trimmed V and J ends, which lost 4 bases and 7 bases, there was a span of 17 bases. Written as DNA, the CDR3 is TGTGCCAGCAGTTCCCCCGGAGGGCTGCGGAACACCATATATTTT. It specifies CASSSPGGLRNTIYF.

The chain employs TRBV2 and TRBJ2-2, with D maybe TRBD1 (5 bases). The V end lost 6 bases, the J end lost 4 bases, and 12 bases lay between the germline ends. CDR1 SNHLY and CDR2 FYNNEI come from the germline V gene. This CDR3 contains 14 residues. The CDR3 DNA reads as TGTGCCAGCAGCCAGGGCCGTGGCACCGGGGAGCTGTTTTTT. This encodes CASSQGRGTGELFF.

The J gene is TRBJ2-7, the V gene TRBV21-1; the table's D call of TRBD2 was not tested on the DNA. TRBV21-1 corresponds to a pseudogene. There are 15 residues in the CDR3. CDR3 in DNA: TGTGCCAGCAGCATCGTTCTAGCGGGAGGTGTTGAGCAGTACTTC. Translated: CASSIVLAGGVEQYF.

The chain couples TRBV13 to TRBJ1-2; tentatively, D is TRBD1 (5 bases). The V end lost 4 bases, the J end lost 6 bases, and 9 bases lay between the germline ends. The CDR3 covers 12 residues. Germline loops: CDR1 PRHDT, CDR2 FYEKMQ (reference sequence). CDR3 sequence reads: CASSSQGHGYTF. DNA of the CDR3: TGTGCCAGCAGCTCCCAGGGCCATGGCTACACCTTC.

This clone turned up a few times. The rearrangement links TRBV3-1 (or the pseudogene TRBV3-2) to TRBJ2-7; the match to TRBD2 covers 14 bases. Germline values: CDR1 LGHDT, CDR2 YNNKEL (reference sequence). The CDR3 totals 16 residues. V gave up 4 bases and J gave up 5 bases; unmatched junction bases: 7. The CDR3 here is CASSPGTSGSIHEQYF. CDR3 bases: TGTGCCAGCAGCCCCGGGACTAGCGGGAGTATCCACGAGCAGTACTTC.

This chain uses TRBV28 with TRBJ1-6; no firm D call. V was cut by 3 bases and J by 6 bases, with 18 bases left in between. The germline CDR1 and CDR2 sequences are MDHEN and SYDVKM. The CDR3 loop spans 17 amino acids. CDR3 protein: CASSFFGSRVVNSPLHF. CDR3 DNA: TGTGCCAGCAGTTTTTTTGGATCTAGGGTCGTTAATTCACCCCTCCACTTT.

The chain employs TRBV10-1 and TRBJ1-2; tentative D call: TRBD1 (5 bases). The CDR3 length is 19 residues. Per germline, CDR1 WNHNN and CDR2 SYGVQD (reference sequence). Trimming removed 0 bases from V and 8 bases from J, with 28 bases in between. The CDR3, as DNA: TGCGCCAGCAGTGAGTCGATGGGACTGGCCCACAACGGGTTATTCGGCTACACCTTC. Protein: CASSESMGLAHNGLFGYTF.

V is TRBV18 and J is TRBJ1-5; the match to TRBD1 covers 8 bases. J lost 9 bases, V lost 0 bases, and 13 bases had no gene match. Germline CDR1 reads KGHSH; CDR2 reads LQKENI. CDR3 length: 17 residues. The CDR3 sequence is CASSPPDQGAVRWPQHF. DNA for the CDR3: TGTGCCAGCTCACCACCGGATCAGGGGGCGGTTCGGTGGCCCCAGCATTTT.

The rearrangement joins TRBV25-1 to TRBJ2-7, with D possibly TRBD2 on 6 matching bases. The germline V and J ends were trimmed by 8 bases and 0 bases, with 20 bases remaining between them. Germline assignment: CDR1 MGHDK and CDR2 SYGVNS. This CDR3 is built from 16 residues. CDR3 DNA: TGTGCCAGCGGTAGTACCTTTAGCGGTAGCTCCTACGAGCAGTACTTC. As protein: CASGSTFSGSSYEQYF.

CDR3 protein: CASSPSYEQYF. As DNA, the CDR3 is TGTGCCAGCAGCCCCTCTTACGAGCAGTACTTC. The rearrangement uses TRBV11-2 and TRBJ2-7; the D is unclear. The CDR3 sequence is 11 residues long. Germline assignment: CDR1 SGHAT and CDR2 FQNNGV. The V gene lost 5 bases and the J gene lost 4 bases, with 6 bases spanning the gap.

This chain connects TRBV5-4 to TRBJ2-1; 7 bases are a match to TRBD2. In germline, CDR1 is SGHNT, CDR2 YYREEE (reference sequence). Trimming removed 5 bases from V and 2 bases from J; junction bases left unmatched: 7. CDR3 length: 15 amino acids. CDR3 DNA sequence: TGTGCCAGCAGTGCCGCGGGGGTACCCTACAATGAGCAGTTCTTC. This encodes CASSAAGVPYNEQFF.

The chain has TRBV6-5 and TRBJ1-1; 7 nucleotides align to TRBD1. J gave up 2 bases and V 6 bases, and 6 bases lay outside the gene matches. CDR1 is MNHEY, CDR2 SVGAGI, per germline. This CDR3 contains 14 residues. CDR3 residues: CASSNRDSNTEAFF. As DNA, the CDR3 is TGTGCCAGCAGCAACCGGGACAGCAACACTGAAGCTTTCTTT.

The chain has TRBV9 and TRBJ2-7; D unclear. CDR3 length: 13 residues. Germline CDR1 is SGDLS and CDR2 is YYNGEE. Deletions cut 0 bases from V and 12 bases from J, with 16 bases between. CDR3 protein: CASSVVPGREVYF. The CDR3, as DNA: TGTGCCAGCAGCGTAGTCCCCGGGCGAGAGGTGTACTTC.

This chain links TRBV15 with TRBJ1-2; D remains unclear. Trimming cost V 5 bases and J 2 bases, with 12 bases left between them. The germline V gene has CDR1 LNHNV and CDR2 YYDKDF (reference sequence). The CDR3 covers 14 residues. DNA of the CDR3: TGTGCCACCAGCTTACCGGACCGAAACTATGGCTACACCTTC. Residues: CATSLPDRNYGYTF. The full variable domain, with the rest looked up from reference TRBV15 and TRBJ1-2, is DAMVIQNPRYQVTQFGKPVTLSCSQTLNHNVMYWYQQKSSQAPKLLFHYYDKDFNNEADTPDNFQSRRPNTSFCFLDIRSPGLGDTAMYLCATSLPDRNYGYTFGSGTRLTVV.

The rearrangement uses TRBV6-6 and TRBJ2-1; 13 bases match TRBD2. The CDR3 extends over 15 amino acids. The trim removed 0 bases at V and 9 bases at J, leaving 2 bases unmatched. Per germline, CDR1 MNHNY and CDR2 SVGAGI (reference sequence). CDR3: CASSYSLAGGVEQFF. CDR3 sequence (DNA): TGTGCCAGCAGTTACTCACTAGCGGGAGGGGTTGAGCAGTTCTTC.

The rearrangement joins TRBV1 to TRBJ2-5; the table's D gene call, TRBD1, was not cross checked with the DNA. TRBV1 constitutes a pseudogene. The CDR3 loop spans 14 amino acids. The CDR3 sequence is CTSSHYRDQETQYF. CDR3 bases: TGCACCAGCAGTCATTACAGGGACCAAGAGACCCAGTACTTC.

V gene TRBV6-5 combines with J gene TRBJ1-2, with 7 bases that match TRBD1. Germline V gives CDR1 MNHEY, CDR2 SVGAGI. The ends lost 6 bases at V and 4 bases at J; junction bases unmatched: 11. This CDR3 is 15 amino acids long. The CDR3 nucleotides are TGTGCCAGCAGCAAGTTCGCCGGGACAGTCTATGGCTACACCTTC. Translation gives CASSKFAGTVYGYTF.

This rearrangement joins TRBV30 to TRBJ1-5; D is perhaps TRBD1 (5 bases). Germline V CDR1 and CDR2: GTSNPN, SVGIG (reference sequence). This CDR3 spans 14 amino acids. V gave up 2 bases and J gave up 4 bases, with 12 bases separating them. CDR3: CAWSLSTGNQPQHF. CDR3 coding DNA: TGTGCCTGGAGTTTGAGTACAGGAAATCAGCCCCAGCATTTT.

The genes are TRBV10-3 and TRBJ2-7; D call uncertain. This CDR3 comprises 16 residues. Germline CDR1 ENHRY, CDR2 SYGVKD. V was pared by 2 bases and J by 3 bases, with 17 bases between. The CDR3 region is CAISEPRRRLNYEQYF. DNA of the CDR3: TGTGCCATCAGTGAGCCACGAAGGCGACTCAACTACGAGCAGTACTTC.

This rearrangement joins TRBV29-1 to TRBJ2-7, with TRBD2 matching over 7 bases. V shed 5 bases, J shed 1 base, and the junction held 8 bases outside the gene matches. CDR3 length: 14 residues. From germline, CDR1 is SQVTM and CDR2 ANQGSEA. CDR3 coding DNA: TGCAGCGTTTTAGGAGCTAGCGGATCCTACGAGCAGTACTTC. Residues: CSVLGASGSYEQYF.